The rows below give T cell receptor beta chains drawn from one sample of a study of shared clonotypes between healthy human individuals. The repertoire was sequenced with immunoSEQ multiplex PCR; TCRdb's copy has only in-frame clones and lacks some. The table records 2 million to 2.5 million clones, approximately 96% of them present only once. The specimen was naive CD4+ T cells sorted from blood. Every receptor here comes from a man younger than 35 in good health. The CDR3 runs from the conserved cysteine through the conserved F or W. D genes are given only for firm matches. Size is omitted from some rows. Given values are once, few, many or a class for expanded clones.

CASSDLSGLSTDTQYF	TGTGCCAGCAGTGACCTTAGCGGCTTGAGCACAGATACGCAGTATTTT	once	-	16	TRBV25-1	TRBJ2-3
CASSSQGVNYNEQFF	TGTGCCAGCAGCTCCCAGGGGGTTAACTACAATGAGCAGTTCTTC	-	TRBD1	15	TRBV5-4	TRBJ2-1
CASSHGSPQETQYF	TGTGCCAGCAGCCACGGGAGTCCCCAAGAGACCCAGTACTTC	-	-	14	TRBV27	TRBJ2-5
CASSPTGIVYEQYF	TGCGCCAGCAGCCCTACAGGGATAGTTTACGAGCAGTACTTC	-	-	14	TRBV4-1	TRBJ2-7
CASSQALVDSPLHF	TGTGCCAGCAGCCAGGCCTTAGTCGACTCACCCCTCCACTTT	-	-	14	TRBV5-4	TRBJ1-6
CASRPWGGENTEAFF	TGTGCCAGCAGGCCGTGGGGAGGGGAGAACACTGAAGCTTTCTTT	-	-	15	TRBV28	TRBJ1-1
CASTRGQRYEQYF	TGTGCCAGCACACGGGGGCAACGCTACGAGCAGTACTTC	-	-	13	TRBV28	TRBJ2-7
CASSLTSGGQATDTQYF	TGTGCCAGCAGCTTGACTAGCGGGGGGCAAGCGACAGATACGCAGTATTTT	-	TRBD2	17	TRBV7-9	TRBJ2-3
CASSPRDGNTIYF	TGTGCCAGCTCACCCCGGGATGGAAACACCATATATTTT	-	-	13	TRBV18	TRBJ1-3
CASSLNGQIPDTQYF	TGCGCCAGCAGCTTGAACGGGCAGATTCCAGATACGCAGTATTTT	-	-	15	TRBV5-1	TRBJ2-3
CASSLADSWGQETQYF	TGCGCCAGCAGCTTGGCGGACAGTTGGGGACAAGAGACCCAGTACTTC	-	-	16	TRBV5-1	TRBJ2-5
CASSRRTYNEQFF	TGCGCCAGCAGCCGGAGGACCTACAATGAGCAGTTCTTC	-	-	13	TRBV5-1	TRBJ2-1
CANARGTYEQYF	TGTGCCAACGCGAGAGGAACCTACGAGCAGTACTTC	-	-	12	TRBV25-1	TRBJ2-7
CASSRDRNSPLHF	TGTGCCAGCAGCCGGGACAGAAATTCACCCCTCCACTTT	-	TRBD1	13	TRBV7-2	TRBJ1-6
CASQSGRAGTDTQYF	TGCGCCAGTCAAAGCGGGAGGGCCGGGACAGATACGCAGTATTTT	-	TRBD2	15	TRBV10-1	TRBJ2-3
CASSIGQGISGEQFF	TGTGCCAGTAGTATAGGGCAGGGAATATCGGGTGAGCAGTTCTTC	-	-	15	TRBV19	TRBJ2-1
CASSDRGVGELFF	TGTGCCAGCAGTGACAGGGGGGTCGGGGAGCTGTTTTTT	-	-	13	TRBV6-1	TRBJ2-2
CASSLLAGSTDTQYF	TGTGCCAGCAGCTTGCTAGCGGGAAGCACAGATACGCAGTATTTT	-	TRBD2	15	TRBV7-9	TRBJ2-3
CASSLFYRGGQPQHF	TGTGCCAGCAGCTTATTTTATAGGGGTGGTCAGCCCCAGCATTTT	once	-	15	TRBV7-2	TRBJ1-5
CASSPEPGNTGELFF	TGTGCCAGCAGCCCAGAACCCGGGAATACCGGGGAGCTGTTTTTT	-	-	15	TRBV7-2	TRBJ2-2
CASSLETSGVREQYF	TGTGCCAGCAGCTTGGAGACTAGCGGGGTAAGGGAGCAGTACTTC	-	TRBD2	15	TRBV7-9	TRBJ2-7
CASSAHPGQVNEKLFF	TGTGCCAGCAGTGCACACCCGGGACAGGTTAATGAAAAACTGTTTTTT	-	TRBD1	16	TRBV6-1	TRBJ1-4
CASRLTGINTGELFF	TGCGCCAGCAGATTAACCGGGATAAACACCGGGGAGCTGTTTTTT	-	-	15	TRBV5-1	TRBJ2-2
CASRIQWTGNQPQHF	TGTGCCAGCAGGATCCAGTGGACAGGGAATCAGCCCCAGCATTTT	-	TRBD1	15	TRBV28	TRBJ1-5
CASSLVQFYGYTF	TGTGCCAGCAGCTTAGTACAGTTCTATGGCTACACCTTC	once	-	13	TRBV11-2	TRBJ1-2
CASSYSTRPGYEQYF	TGTGCCAGCAGTTACTCTACCCGCCCAGGGTACGAGCAGTACTTC	once	-	15	TRBV27	TRBJ2-7
CASSEGSGVRAGELFF	TGTGCCAGCAGTGAAGGAAGCGGGGTCAGGGCCGGGGAGCTGTTTTTT	-	TRBD2	16	TRBV6-1	TRBJ2-2
CASSLAGTEVGNQPQHF	TGTGCCAGCAGCTTGGCCGGGACAGAGGTAGGCAATCAGCCCCAGCATTTT	-	TRBD1	17	TRBV5-6	TRBJ1-5
CASSRSGGSEAFF	TGTGCCAGCAGCAGAAGCGGGGGGTCTGAAGCTTTCTTT	-	-	13	TRBV6-5	TRBJ1-1
CASSPLSSGGAREQFF	TGTGCCAGCAGCCCCCTCTCCAGCGGGGGGGCGCGAGAGCAGTTCTTC	-	TRBD2	16	TRBV5-4	TRBJ2-1
CASSAIRGGYTF	TGTGCCAGCAGCGCTATTAGGGGTGGCTACACCTTC	-	-	12	TRBV7-9	TRBJ1-2
CAWRGDSRNGYTF	TGTGCCTGGAGAGGGGACAGCAGGAATGGCTACACCTTC	-	TRBD1	13	TRBV30	TRBJ1-2
CASRRVNTEAFF	TGTGCCAGCAGGCGGGTGAACACTGAAGCTTTCTTT	-	-	12	TRBV6-5	TRBJ1-1
CASSQERGGNTGELFF	TGCGCCAGCAGCCAAGAAAGGGGGGGAAACACCGGGGAGCTGTTTTTT	-	-	16	TRBV4-1	TRBJ2-2
CAISEFEGATEAFF	TGTGCCATCAGTGAGTTCGAGGGGGCCACTGAAGCTTTCTTT	-	TRBD1	14	TRBV10-3	TRBJ1-1
CASSVAWETGGLRDSPLHF	TGTGCCAGCAGCGTAGCCTGGGAGACAGGGGGCTTAAGGGATTCACCCCTCCACTTT	-	TRBD1	19	TRBV9	TRBJ1-6
CASSPAGVSTDTQYF	TGTGCCAGCAGCCCGGCGGGGGTTAGCACAGATACGCAGTATTTT	once	TRBD2	15	TRBV11-2	TRBJ2-3
CASSIITGTYSSYNEQFF	TGTGCCAGTAGTATCATTACCGGGACCTATAGCTCCTACAATGAGCAGTTCTTC	-	-	18	TRBV19	TRBJ2-1
CASSPRLAGGMKNTQYF	TGTGCCAGCAGCCCAAGACTAGCGGGAGGAATGAAGAATACGCAGTATTTT	once	TRBD2	17	TRBV7-2	TRBJ2-3
CASTRMTGTTDTQYF	TGTGCCAGCACCCGAATGACAGGGACTACAGATACGCAGTATTTT	-	-	15	TRBV6-1	TRBJ2-3
CASGLAGAPGTDTQYF	TGTGCCAGCGGACTAGCGGGGGCCCCCGGCACAGATACGCAGTATTTT	-	TRBD2	16	TRBV10-3	TRBJ2-3
CASSLKGGGNQPQHF	TGTGCCAGCAGTTTGAAGGGTGGGGGCAATCAGCCCCAGCATTTT	-	-	15	TRBV6-5	TRBJ1-5
CASSPEASGGVTGELFF	TGTGCCAGCAGCCCGGAGGCTAGCGGGGGTGTCACCGGGGAGCTGTTTTTT	-	TRBD2	17	TRBV7-3	TRBJ2-2
CASSVGRRQTNTGELFF	TGTGCCAGCAGCGTAGGTCGACGACAAACGAACACCGGGGAGCTGTTTTTT	-	-	17	TRBV9	TRBJ2-2